The 19 T cell receptor beta chains presented below share a single source sample, sequenced in a study of PD-1 blockade in mismatch repair-deficient tumors (dated by TCRdb to the late 2010s). The library came from the immunoSEQ multiplex PCR assay. The table was pulled from immuneACCESS by TCRdb, which kept in-frame rearrangements only. Such tables lose some clones; where checked, under half of the loss comes from unresolved V genes, and the rest has no known cause. The sample includes around 100,000 clones, with roughly 80% observed a single time. The ten largest clones represent 4% to 6% of the sample. Sequenced here: peripheral blood, sampled 60 weeks after starting pembrolizumab. All receptors derive from an adult with mismatch repair-deficient cancer.

This clone was detected once. The J gene is TRBJ1-1, the V gene TRBV5-6; D is unresolved. The CDR3 loop spans 17 amino acids. With 1 base removed from V and 6 bases from J, the gap between germline ends came to 22 bases. Germline V gene lookup returns CDR1 SGHDT and CDR2 YYEEEE. The CDR3 region is CASSLPPGGWLRAEAFF. The DNA for the CDR3 is TGTGCCAGCAGCTTGCCCCCGGGCGGGTGGTTAAGGGCTGAAGCTTTCTTT.

This chain uses TRBV7-3 with TRBJ2-1; TRBD1 aligns across 11 bases. V trimming: 5 bases; J trimming: 1 base; junction bases outside the gene matches: 1. The CDR3 runs to 15 residues. Per germline, CDR1 SGHTA and CDR2 FQGTGA. This CDR3 reads CASSRDRGSYNEQFF. The CDR3 DNA is TGTGCCAGCAGCCGGGACAGGGGGTCCTACAATGAGCAGTTCTTC. Combining the CDR3 with reference TRBV7-3 and TRBJ2-1 gives the whole variable domain GAGVSQTPSNKVTEKGKYVELRCDPISGHTALYWYRQSLGQGPEFLIYFQGTGAADDSGLPNDRFFAVRPEGSVSTLKIQRTERGDSAVYLCASSRDRGSYNEQFFGPGTRLTVL.

The J gene is TRBJ2-3, the V gene TRBV7-9, with 11 bases that match TRBD2. Looked up from germline, CDR1 is SEHNR and CDR2 is FQNEAQ (reference sequence). This CDR3 spans 16 amino acids. The V gene end was trimmed by 5 bases and the J gene end by 5 bases; junction bases not matched to a gene: 9. CDR3 nucleotides: TGTGCCAGCAGCCCGTTTAGCGGGAGGGCAGTAGATACGCAGTATTTT. Translating gives CASSPFSGRAVDTQYF.

V usage is TRBV6-6 and J usage is TRBJ2-5; D possibly matches TRBD1 or TRBD2 (5 bases each). V shed 0 bases and J shed 4 bases, with 12 bases lying between them. Germline V gene lookup returns CDR1 MNHNY and CDR2 SVGAGI (reference sequence). The CDR3 length is 15 residues. For the CDR3, the DNA is TGTGCCAGCAGTTACTCGGGGGTGGGGCCAGAGACCCAGTACTTC. Translating it yields CASSYSGVGPETQYF.

The V and J genes are TRBV4-3 and TRBJ1-4; D unclear. Germline CDR1 LGHNA, CDR2 YSLEER. The CDR3 consists of 16 residues. The germline V and J ends were trimmed by 0 bases and 4 bases, with 12 bases remaining between them. The CDR3, as DNA: TGCGCCAGCAGCCAAGAGGTTCTAGACGGTAATGAAAAACTGTTTTTT. Translation gives CASSQEVLDGNEKLFF.

This sequence joins TRBV10-2 and TRBJ2-3, with TRBD2 identical over 10 bases. V lost 3 bases to trimming and J lost 1 base; unmatched junction nucleotides: 1. Germline V CDR1 and CDR2: WSHSY, SAAADI. CDR3 size: 15 residues. The CDR3 DNA reads as TGCGCCAGCAGTGATCTAGCGGGAGGCACAGATACGCAGTATTTT. It yields the protein CASSDLAGGTDTQYF.

This chain links TRBV6-5 with TRBJ1-5; no reliable D call. This CDR3 has 13 residues. Per germline, CDR1 MNHEY and CDR2 SVGAGI. V was trimmed by 2 bases and J by 3 bases, leaving 5 bases between them. CDR3 protein: CASSYGYNQPQHF. CDR3 coding DNA: TGTGCCAGCAGTTACGGATACAATCAGCCCCAGCATTTT.

The genes are TRBV9 and TRBJ1-5; 11 nucleotides agree with TRBD1. Germline V lookup: CDR1 SGDLS, CDR2 YYNGEE. Losses at the gene ends were 6 bases for V and 5 bases for J; bases not matched to a gene: 4. This CDR3 has 14 amino acids. CDR3 DNA sequence: TGTGCCAGCACTCCGGGACAGGGGGATCAGCCCCAGCATTTT. It translates to CASTPGQGDQPQHF.

J is TRBJ1-5 and V is TRBV6-1, with D maybe TRBD1 (5 bases). Germline V CDR1 and CDR2: MNHNS, SASEGT. V was shortened by 4 bases and J by 6 bases, with 16 bases between the two germline ends. CDR3 length: 15 residues. The CDR3, as DNA: TGTGCCAGCAGTGGGGGTATGGGGGATGGTCAGCCCCAGCATTTT. It is translated as CASSGGMGDGQPQHF.

The J gene is TRBJ2-7, the V gene TRBV4-3, with 7 bases lining up with TRBD2. J lost 1 base, V lost 0 bases, and 9 bases had no gene match. The CDR3 has 17 amino acids. CDR1 is LGHNA, CDR2 YSLEER, per germline. The CDR3 is CASSQEEGGLLSYEQYF. The CDR3 region has the DNA TGCGCCAGCAGCCAAGAGGAGGGAGGGCTCCTATCCTACGAGCAGTACTTC.

The rearrangement links TRBV2 to TRBJ2-5; no definite D call. CDR3 length equals 11 residues. Trimming took 6 bases from V and 4 from J, leaving 6 bases between them. Germline V gene lookup returns CDR1 SNHLY and CDR2 FYNNEI. This chain's CDR3 is CASRSGETQYF. Here the CDR3 DNA reads TGTGCCAGCAGATCCGGAGAGACCCAGTACTTC.

This clone was observed a single time. The chain uses TRBV7-9 and TRBJ2-1; D is uncertain. Trimming cost V 3 bases and J 9 bases, with 15 bases left between them. CDR1 and CDR2 from the germline V gene are SEHNR and FQNEAQ (reference sequence). The CDR3 runs 14 residues. The CDR3 DNA is TGTGCCAGCAGCTTGTCCCTAGAAGATGGTGAGCAGTTCTTC. It codes for CASSLSLEDGEQFF.

The rearrangement uses TRBV27 and TRBJ2-1; 8 positions agree with TRBD2. CDR3 size: 15 residues. Looked up from germline, CDR1 is MNHEY and CDR2 is SMNVEV (reference sequence). J lost 4 bases, V lost 3 bases, and 5 bases had no gene match. The CDR3 nucleotides are TGTGCCAGCAGTTTGAGCGGGAGATTGTACAATGAGCAGTTCTTC. It yields the protein CASSLSGRLYNEQFF.

V is TRBV11-3 and J is TRBJ2-3; TRBD2 matches at 13 bases. CDR1 is SGHNT, CDR2 YENEEA, per germline. The CDR3 is 17 amino acids. Germline trimming cut 5 bases from V and 4 bases from J; bases unmatched to any gene: 9. The CDR3 sequence: CASSKRLAGGAADTQYF. CDR3 nucleotide sequence: TGTGCCAGCAGCAAACGACTAGCGGGAGGCGCCGCAGATACGCAGTATTTT.

V gene TRBV27 combines with J gene TRBJ2-1; 9 positions match TRBD2. Germline CDR1 reads MNHEY; CDR2 reads SMNVEV (reference sequence). The CDR3 has 17 amino acids. After removal of 6 bases from V and 2 bases from J, the junction contained 11 bases not matched to a gene. The CDR3: CASRDPRGTSTYNEQFF. CDR3 DNA: TGTGCCAGCAGAGATCCCCGCGGGACTAGCACCTACAATGAGCAGTTCTTC.

V is TRBV6-5 and J is TRBJ1-2, with no clear D. V lost 2 bases and J lost 4, with 2 bases in between. Germline V gene sequence: CDR1 MNHEY, CDR2 SVGAGI. This CDR3 contains 11 residues. CDR3 nucleotide sequence: TGTGCCAGCAGTTACGGCTATGGCTACACCTTC. This codes for CASSYGYGYTF.

Regarding this clone: Because the CDR3's place on the DNA is in doubt, the DNA is left out and the CDR3 is given as listed by TCRdb. This rearrangement joins TRBV7-9 to TRBJ1-2. The length of the CDR3 is 18 amino acids, counting both ends. Germline V lookup: CDR1 SEHNR, CDR2 FQNEAQ (reference sequence). CDR3 in amino acids: CASHFSSGQARFNYGYTF.

The rearrangement uses TRBV4-1 and TRBJ2-7, with D perhaps matching TRBD1 (5 bases). V lost 0 bases and J 6 bases, leaving 21 bases between the germline ends. Per germline, CDR1 MGHRA and CDR2 YSYEKL. The CDR3 runs to 17 residues. The CDR3 here is CASSQDLGEDFVSEQYF. CDR3 sequence (DNA): TGCGCCAGCAGCCAAGATTTAGGGGAAGATTTCGTCTCCGAGCAGTACTTC.

This rearrangement joins TRBV11-2 to TRBJ2-7; D is possibly TRBD2 (5 bases). V dropped 4 bases and J dropped 1 base, with 14 bases sitting between them. This CDR3 is built from 15 residues. Germline V lookup: CDR1 SGHAT, CDR2 FQNNGV. CDR3 sequence reads: CASSWNSLGSYEQYF. CDR3 nucleotide sequence: TGTGCCAGCAGCTGGAACTCACTAGGGTCCTACGAGCAGTACTTC. The variable domain in full, completed from reference TRBV11-2 and TRBJ2-7, reads EAGVAQSPRYKIIEKRQSVAFWCNPISGHATLYWYQQILGQGPKLLIQFQNNGVVDDSQLPKDRFSAERLKGVDSTLKIQPAKLEDSAVYLCASSWNSLGSYEQYFGPGTRLTVT.